In its sample, the clone carrying this T cell receptor (beta chain) was seen many times. Its target is not known. The cDNA was synthesized by 5'RACE incorporating 10-nucleotide random UMIs. Over 200 million TCR-beta sequences (from 15-18 subjects) were yielded by each sequencing run. MiXCR, applied by TCRdb to the 5' RACE reads, yields one record per CDR3 protein. The table lists around 25,000 distinct CDR3 sequences, roughly 13% of them singletons, with 15% to 20% in the top ten. This CDR3 contains 14 residues. V was pared by 1 base and J by 9 bases, with 4 bases of the junction left unmatched. This record belongs to a study of neurological immune-mediated disorders. Findings and limits, study-wide: The level of TCR clonal expansion was highest in patients with HTLV-1-associated myelopathy and lowest in multiple sclerosis, where it fell below the level seen in healthy controls. Subjects shared no identical expanded-clone CDR3 amino acid sequences, suggesting private TCR-beta repertoires in all groups.

The chain carries TRBV12-3 or TRBV12-4 and TRBJ2-1; 9 bases match TRBD2. The source of this sequence is a woman in her thirties or forties with HTLV-1-associated myelopathy (HAM/TSP). The specimen was PBMCs. The CDR3 nucleotides read TGTGCCAGCAGTTTAGGCGGGGGGGGGGGTGAGCAGTTCTTC. Its translation: CASSLGGGGGEQFF.